Following are 29 T cell receptor beta chains from one sample sequenced in a study of prognosis after radiotherapy for stage I lung cancer. Amplicons of TCR beta CDR3 were generated from genomic DNA by two-round multiplex PCR. The first PCR round targeted every TRBV and TRBJ gene with specific primers. TCRdb re-called the multiplex PCR reads with MiXCR, one entry per CDR3 protein. The data contain around 16,000 distinct CDR3 sequences, 17% of them seen just once; the ten biggest clones take up roughly 38%. This sample comprised PBMCs, obtained before or after stereotactic body radiation therapy (not recorded which). Receptors originate from a donor over 45 with non-small cell lung cancer.

This clonotype was observed many times. The rearrangement joins TRBV7-9 to TRBJ1-4; D possibly corresponds to TRBD1 (5 bases). V dropped 5 bases and J dropped 0 bases, with 7 bases sitting between them. The CDR3 loop spans 14 amino acids. The germline V gene has CDR1 SEHNR and CDR2 FQNEAQ (reference sequence). This chain's CDR3 is CASSDRATNEKLFF. Here the CDR3 DNA reads TGTGCCAGCAGCGACAGAGCAACTAATGAAAAACTGTTTTTT.

This clonotype was counted many times. The chain links TRBV11-3 to TRBJ2-5; D is unclear. Trimming removed 4 bases from V and 9 bases from J, with 15 bases in between. The CDR3 totals 13 residues. Germline-derived CDR1 and CDR2 are SGHNT and YENEEA. The CDR3, as DNA: TGTGCCAGCAGCTCCGGGCCGCTGTCGGCCCAGTACTTC. Translating it yields CASSSGPLSAQYF.

This clonotype was picked up many times. The chain combines TRBV6-1 with TRBJ2-3; D unclear. CDR1 and CDR2 from the germline V gene are MNHNS and SASEGT. The germline V and J ends were trimmed by 6 bases and 1 base, with 23 bases remaining between them. The CDR3 extends over 18 amino acids. The CDR3 region is CASRDGSWGSTGTDTQYF. The CDR3 DNA reads TGTGCCAGCAGGGATGGCTCATGGGGTAGCACAGGCACAGATACGCAGTATTTT.

This clonotype was detected many times. The V call is TRBV7-2, the J call TRBJ2-1, with 8 bases lining up with TRBD2. V lost 1 base, J lost 7 bases, and 6 bases stayed unmatched. Germline V gives CDR1 SGHTA, CDR2 FQGNSA. This CDR3 contains 15 residues. The CDR3 DNA is TGTGCCAGCAGCTTAGGAGCGGGAGCGGGTAATGAGCAGTTCTTC. The encoded protein is CASSLGAGAGNEQFF.

Worth noting for this clonotype: An end of the junction does not agree with germline; a read error may underlie this. The chain joins TRBV6-6 to TRBJ1-1, with D perhaps matching TRBD1 (5 bases). CDR3 length: 14 residues. Looked up from germline, CDR1 is MNHNY and CDR2 is SVGAGI (reference sequence). The CDR3 DNA follows: TGTGCCAGCAGTTACTCGGGGGTGGGCACTGGAGCTTTCTTT. It codes for CASSYSGVGTGAFF.

This clonotype was seen repeatedly, ten times or more. The chain couples TRBV6-1 to TRBJ2-3; D is uncertain. CDR1 MNHNS and CDR2 SASEGT come from the germline V gene. This CDR3 contains 14 residues. With 7 bases removed from V and 2 bases from J, the gap between germline ends came to 13 bases. The CDR3 protein is CASKRAAYTDTQYF. The CDR3 bases are TGTGCCAGCAAACGGGCAGCCTACACAGATACGCAGTATTTT.

This clonotype was seen only once. Only one base separates this from a far larger clonotype, so it likely reflects a read error. V usage is TRBV6-2 or TRBV6-3 and J usage is TRBJ1-1, with 9 bases matching TRBD1. The CDR3 runs 12 residues. Germline values: CDR1 MNHEY, CDR2 SVGEGT. V lost 7 bases to trimming and J lost 10 bases; unmatched junction nucleotides: 7. In nucleotides, the CDR3 is TGTGCCAGCATCCACGGACAGGGGCGAGCTTTCTTT. It codes for CASIHGQGRAFF.

This clonotype was observed many times. The rearrangement joins TRBV24-1 to TRBJ2-3; 9 nucleotides agree with TRBD1. Germline CDR1 is KGHDR and CDR2 is SFDVKD. The CDR3 extends over 14 amino acids. The J segment lost 5 bases and the V segment lost 9 bases, leaving 8 bases of the junction unmatched. The CDR3 loop is CATRGQGNLDTQYF. CDR3 DNA: TGTGCCACCCGGGGACAGGGTAATCTAGATACGCAGTATTTT.

This clonotype was observed at least ten times. The gene calls are TRBV28 and TRBJ1-4; no reliable D call. V lost 2 bases and J lost 1, with 8 bases in between. The CDR3 is made up of 15 amino acids. Per germline, CDR1 MDHEN and CDR2 SYDVKM. Here the CDR3 reads CASSLAPGTNEKLFF. DNA of the CDR3: TGTGCCAGCAGTTTAGCACCAGGAACTAATGAAAAACTGTTTTTT.

This clonotype is medium-sized by share. The gene calls are TRBV27 and TRBJ2-1; D gene ambiguous. This CDR3 is 15 amino acids long. Trimming cost V 3 bases and J 2 bases, with 11 bases left between them. Per germline, CDR1 MNHEY and CDR2 SMNVEV (reference sequence). CDR3 residues: CASSLKHPTYNEQFF. The CDR3, as DNA: TGTGCCAGCAGTTTGAAACACCCTACCTACAATGAGCAGTTCTTC.

Comment on this clonotype: At one boundary the junction diverges from the germline segment, which might be a read error. This rearrangement joins TRBV28 to TRBJ2-7; D could derive from TRBD1 or TRBD2 (5 bases each). The CDR3 loop spans 19 amino acids. Germline V gene sequence: CDR1 MDHEN, CDR2 SYDVKM. The CDR3 DNA sequence: TGTGCCAGCAACACCGACCGGGGAATAGCCAGGGAAAACATCTACGAGCAATACTTC. The encoded protein is CASNTDRGIARENIYEQYF. The whole variable domain, remainder taken from reference TRBV28 and TRBJ2-7, is DVKVTQSSRYLVKRTGEKVFLECVQDMDHENMFWYRQDPGLGLRLIYFSYDVKMKEKGDIPEGYSVSREKKERFSLILESASTNQTSMYLCASNTDRGIARENIYEQYFGPGTRLTVT.

This clonotype has ten or more counts. This chain links TRBV4-2 with TRBJ2-6; 7 positions agree with TRBD1. V was clipped by 1 base and J by 0 bases; unmatched bases: 3. Germline V lookup: CDR1 LGHNA, CDR2 YNFKEQ. The CDR3 spans 17 residues. The CDR3 reads CASSQGQGISGANVLTF. CDR3 nucleotides: TGTGCCAGCAGCCAAGGACAGGGTATCTCTGGGGCCAACGTCCTGACTTTC.

V usage is TRBV28 and J usage is TRBJ2-5; no reliable D call. Germline V gene lookup returns CDR1 MDHEN and CDR2 SYDVKM. This CDR3 region has 13 residues. V shed 1 base and J shed 5 bases, with 8 bases lying between them. The CDR3 loop reads CASSLYLGETQYF. CDR3 nucleotide sequence: TGTGCCAGCAGTTTATACCTAGGGGAGACCCAGTACTTC.

There are many counts of this clonotype. The chain uses TRBV4-1 and TRBJ2-1; TRBD1 is a possible D gene (6 bases). The CDR3 consists of 15 residues. The V gene lost 1 base and the J gene lost 8 bases, with 15 bases spanning the gap. Germline V CDR1 and CDR2: MGHRA, YSYEKL. The CDR3 reads CASSQGTVARDEQFF. CDR3 DNA sequence: TGCGCCAGCAGCCAAGGGACAGTGGCCCGCGATGAGCAGTTCTTC.

This clonotype was counted many times. The chain employs TRBV19 and TRBJ1-5; D remains ambiguous. The V gene lost 3 bases and the J gene lost 9 bases, with 6 bases spanning the gap. Germline V gene data show CDR1 as LNHDA and CDR2 as SQIVND (reference sequence). The CDR3 is 11 amino acids. CDR3: CASSISGPQHF. The CDR3 nucleotides read TGTGCCAGTAGTATTTCAGGGCCCCAGCATTTT.

This clonotype appeared a single time. The V and J genes are TRBV7-8 and TRBJ1-2; D unresolved. CDR3 length equals 15 residues. The germline V gene has CDR1 SGHVS and CDR2 FQNEAQ. V lost 3 bases to trimming and J lost 2 bases, with 13 bases between them. CDR3 region: CASSFAPQANYGYTF. The DNA for the CDR3 is TGTGCCAGCAGCTTTGCCCCCCAGGCCAACTATGGCTACACCTTC. Supplemented by reference TRBV7-8 and TRBJ1-2, the full variable domain reads GAGVSQSPRYKVAKRGQDVALRCDPISGHVSLFWYQQALGQGPEFLTYFQNEAQLDKSGLPSDRFFAERPEGSVSTLKIQRTQQEDSAVYLCASSFAPQANYGYTFGSGTRLTVV.

This clonotype showed up many times. V and J are TRBV13 and TRBJ2-1; TRBD1 is a possible D gene (5 bases). Germline CDR1 reads PRHDT; CDR2 reads FYEKMQ (reference sequence). The CDR3 extends over 13 amino acids. V was trimmed by 3 bases and J by 6 bases, leaving 9 bases between them. CDR3: CASSFGRVNEQFF. DNA for the CDR3: TGTGCCAGCAGCTTCGGCAGGGTCAATGAGCAGTTCTTC.

This clonotype was seen at least ten times. The V call is TRBV12-3 or TRBV12-4, the J call TRBJ1-5, with 10 bases fitting TRBD1. Trimming at V came to 2 bases and at J to 5 bases, leaving 6 bases not matched to a gene. The CDR3 is 16 amino acids. CDR3 bases: TGTGCCAGCAGTTTACGCTGGGACAGGGGCGATCAGCCCCAGCATTTT. As protein: CASSLRWDRGDQPQHF.

This clonotype showed up many times. The genes are TRBV15 and TRBJ2-5; possible D gene TRBD1, 6 bases. Germline CDR1 is LNHNV and CDR2 is YYDKDF (reference sequence). V was trimmed by 5 bases and J by 5 bases, leaving 15 bases between them. CDR3 size: 14 residues. For the CDR3, the DNA is TGTGCCACCAGCTCCCGACAGGTAATTGAGACCCAGTACTTC. This encodes CATSSRQVIETQYF. Looking up the rest from reference TRBV15 and TRBJ2-5 gives the full variable domain: DAMVIQNPRYQVTQFGKPVTLSCSQTLNHNVMYWYQQKSSQAPKLLFHYYDKDFNNEADTPDNFQSRRPNTSFCFLDIRSPGLGDTAMYLCATSSRQVIETQYFGPGTRLLVL.

The table lists this clonotype with many counts. This chain uses TRBV12-3 or TRBV12-4 with TRBJ1-1; 9 nucleotides align to TRBD1. The CDR3 is made up of 14 amino acids. V lost 6 bases, J lost 10 bases, and 12 bases stayed unmatched. The CDR3 DNA reads as TGTGCCAGCAGCCCTAACTCGGGACAGGGAAGAGCTTTCTTT. The encoded protein is CASSPNSGQGRAFF.

This clonotype has at least ten counts. This chain links TRBV7-9 with TRBJ2-1; D is uncertain. Germline-derived CDR1 and CDR2 are SEHNR and FQNEAQ (reference sequence). The CDR3 is 10 amino acids. The V and J ends lost 5 bases and 9 bases respectively, with 5 bases between them. CDR3 sequence reads: CASSPSEQFF. CDR3 nucleotide sequence: TGTGCCAGCAGCCCAAGTGAGCAGTTCTTC.

This clonotype was recorded many times. V gene TRBV28 combines with J gene TRBJ2-1, with D possibly TRBD1 on 6 matching bases. CDR1 MDHEN and CDR2 SYDVKM come from the germline V gene. Trimming took off 7 bases at V and 16 bases at J, with 23 bases between the two ends. The CDR3 has 13 amino acids. In nucleotides, the CDR3 is TGTGCCAGCACCCAAATATCAGGGGATCGGCAATTCTTC. It yields the protein CASTQISGDRQFF.

This clonotype was seen a handful of times. This may come from a read error, since a much larger clone is one base off. This chain connects TRBV6-2 or TRBV6-3 to TRBJ2-2, with D tentatively TRBD1 (5 bases). This CDR3 comprises 14 residues. From germline, CDR1 is MNHEY and CDR2 SVGEGT. With 5 bases removed from V and 1 base from J, the gap between germline ends came to 8 bases. The CDR3 nucleotides read TGTGCCAGCAGTGAGACAGAGAACACCGGGGAGCTGTTTTTT. As protein: CASSETENTGELFF.

J is TRBJ2-7 and V is TRBV4-2, with a weak D call TRBD1 (5 bases). Germline-derived CDR1 and CDR2 are LGHNA and YNFKEQ. The CDR3 loop spans 16 amino acids. V was cut by 1 base and J by 4 bases, with 17 bases left in between. The CDR3 loop is CASSQGSGLGLYEQYF. The DNA for the CDR3 is TGTGCCAGCAGCCAAGGATCAGGGCTCGGCCTTTACGAGCAGTACTTC.

This clonotype came up many times. The rearrangement uses TRBV11-3 and TRBJ2-5; a weak D match, TRBD2 (6 bases). Germline-derived CDR1 and CDR2 are SGHNT and YENEEA. This CDR3 region has 15 residues. V lost 1 base and J 5 bases, leaving 14 bases between the germline ends. The CDR3 coding sequence is TGTGCCAGCAGCTTAGGTTATAGCGGACGGGAGACCCAGTACTTC. Translating it yields CASSLGYSGRETQYF.

Notes on this clonotype: A much larger clone sits a single nucleotide away, making a read error possible. The chain joins TRBV6-2 or TRBV6-3 to TRBJ2-3; 15 bases line up with TRBD2. Trimming at V came to 10 bases and at J to 4 bases, leaving 9 bases not matched to a gene. Germline-derived CDR1 and CDR2 are MNHEY and SVGEGT. The CDR3 length is 16 residues. CDR3 in amino acids: CANRTSGGAKADTQYF. CDR3 nucleotides: TGTGCCAACAGGACTAGCGGGGGGGCCAAGGCAGATACGCAGTATTTT.

This clonotype was detected many times. The J gene is TRBJ1-6, the V gene TRBV3-1; 8 nucleotides agree with TRBD1. The V gene end was trimmed by 3 bases and the J gene end by 4 bases; junction bases not matched to a gene: 2. The CDR3 loop spans 15 amino acids. Germline CDR1 is LGHDT and CDR2 is YNNKEL (reference sequence). The CDR3 region is CASSQRTGYNSPLHF. The CDR3 DNA reads as TGTGCCAGCAGCCAGAGGACAGGGTATAATTCACCCCTCCACTTT.

The chain has TRBV18 and TRBJ1-1, with 8 bases matching TRBD1. CDR1 KGHSH and CDR2 LQKENI come from the germline V gene. The V and J ends lost 6 bases and 7 bases, in that order; junction bases with no gene match: 4. This CDR3 is 12 amino acids long. As DNA, the CDR3 is TGTGCCAGCTCCGGACAGGGTGATGAAGCTTTCTTT. Its translation is CASSGQGDEAFF.

To note about this clonotype: This is likely a read error, given that the CDR3 carries no conserved phenylalanine or tryptophan at its end. The chain employs TRBV6-2 or TRBV6-3 and TRBJ2-7; D ambiguous. Between the trimmed V and J ends, which lost 9 bases and 3 bases, there was a span of 15 bases. CDR3 length: 13 residues. The V gene's germline CDR1 is MNHEY and CDR2 SVGEGT. Written as DNA, the CDR3 is TGTGCCAGAAGTCCTCTACCGGGCTACGAGCAGTACTAC. This codes for CARSPLPGYEQYY.